Presented here are 8 T cell receptor beta chains from one specimen sequenced in a study of T cell changes during pregnancy in multiple sclerosis. Produced via immunoSEQ multiplex PCR; TCRdb's table is partial and in-frame only. The table lists about 34,000 clones, around nine tenths of them singletons, with around 4.1% in the top ten. Sequenced here: CD8+ T cells from peripheral blood mononuclear cells, sampled in the second trimester of pregnancy. Receptors were obtained from a female donor with multiple sclerosis, enrolled in a pregnancy study.

This clone was seen just once. This CDR3 reads CASSPVGVSGLGNTIYF. DNA of the CDR3: TGTGCCAGCAGCCCGGTCGGCGTTTCAGGGCTAGGAAACACCATATATTTT. The V and J genes are TRBV5-6 and TRBJ1-3; perhaps TRBD1 as D (5 bases). Trimming took 4 bases from V and 4 from J, leaving 21 bases between them. Germline V CDR1 and CDR2: SGHDT, YYEEEE. The CDR3 totals 17 residues.

The V and J genes are TRBV10-3 and TRBJ2-7; 7 bases are a match to TRBD1. The CDR3 totals 13 residues. Germline trimming cut 10 bases from V and 4 bases from J; bases unmatched to any gene: 10. Germline assignment: CDR1 ENHRY and CDR2 SYGVKD. CDR3 region: CATEGAGEYEQYF. CDR3 DNA sequence: TGTGCCACAGAGGGGGCAGGGGAGTACGAGCAGTACTTC.

The CDR3 coding sequence is TGTGCCAGCAGCTTAGGCCTAGCGGGAGGAATCGGGGAGCTGTTTTTT. Translating it yields CASSLGLAGGIGELFF. The chain has TRBV7-9 and TRBJ2-2; 11 nucleotides line up with TRBD2. CDR3 size: 16 residues. The germline CDR1 and CDR2 sequences are SEHNR and FQNEAQ (reference sequence). The V segment lost 1 base and the J segment 7 bases; nucleotides outside the gene matches: 5. The full variable domain, in which reference TRBV7-9 and TRBJ2-2 provide the parts outside the CDR3, is DTGVSQNPRHKITKRGQNVTFRCDPISEHNRLYWYRQTLGQGPEFLTYFQNEAQLEKSRLLSDRFSAERPKGSFSTLEIQRTEQGDSAMYLCASSLGLAGGIGELFFGEGSRLTVL.

V usage is TRBV7-2 and J usage is TRBJ1-3; the D is unclear. Per germline, CDR1 SGHTA and CDR2 FQGNSA. The CDR3 has 13 residues. V was trimmed by 3 bases and J by 0 bases, leaving 3 bases between them. The CDR3 sequence is CASSLASGNTIYF. CDR3 coding DNA: TGTGCCAGCAGCTTGGCCTCTGGAAACACCATATATTTT.

The chain couples TRBV7-9 to TRBJ2-2; D perhaps matches TRBD2 (6 bases). CDR3 length: 16 residues. V lost 6 bases and J 1 base, leaving 15 bases between the germline ends. Germline CDR1 and CDR2: SEHNR and FQNEAQ (reference sequence). CDR3 nucleotide sequence: TGTGCCAGCAGTTGGTTTGGTAGCGGGAACACCGGGGAGCTGTTTTTT. Its translation is CASSWFGSGNTGELFF.

The chain links TRBV19 to TRBJ2-2; 10 nucleotides align to TRBD2. The CDR3 runs 18 residues. The V gene end was trimmed by 3 bases and the J gene end by 1 base; junction bases not matched to a gene: 8. Germline V gives CDR1 LNHDA, CDR2 SQIVND (reference sequence). Here the CDR3 reads CASSIIAVAGGNTGELFF. CDR3 DNA sequence: TGTGCCAGTAGTATCATTGCGGTAGCGGGAGGGAACACCGGGGAGCTGTTTTTT.

CDR3 sequence: CASSLYYRGNTEAFF. The CDR3 DNA follows: TGTGCCAGCAGTTTATATTACAGGGGGAACACTGAAGCTTTCTTT. The V gene is TRBV27, the J gene TRBJ1-1; 7 bases are a match to TRBD1. The V segment lost 1 base and the J segment 1 base; nucleotides outside the gene matches: 3. The CDR3 covers 15 residues. Germline lookup yields CDR1 MNHEY and CDR2 SMNVEV (reference sequence).

The rearrangement links TRBV29-1 to TRBJ2-7; 9 bases are a match to TRBD1. Germline CDR1 reads SQVTM; CDR2 reads ANQGSEA. The CDR3 is 14 residues long. With V trimmed by 7 bases and J by 3 bases, 10 bases remained unmatched. The CDR3 reads CSARGGQGFYEQYF. The CDR3 nucleotides are TGCAGCGCGAGAGGGGGACAGGGTTTCTACGAGCAGTACTTC.